This T cell receptor beta chain was observed in a study of cytomegalovirus exposure and HLA in healthy donors. Study background: About 200 million T cells yielded some 100 million unique TCR beta sequences, as an earlier analysis found.

13 Jbeta primers and 60 Vbeta primers were used for the PCR. Profiling relied on immunoSEQ multiplex PCR, and the TCRdb table lists in-frame clones only, not all of them. This table has tens of thousands of clones, about 78% appearing once. The donors comprised healthy bone marrow donors. With respect to this clone: Its antigen is undetermined.

In germline, CDR1 is LNHDA, CDR2 SQIVND (reference sequence). The length of the CDR3 is 17 residues. The V gene end was trimmed by 5 bases and the J gene end by 2 bases; junction bases not matched to a gene: 12. Study-wide findings and caveats: Per a later analysis, HLA-associated TCR beta chains showed more clonal expansion than other, equally common TCR beta chains.

This TCR was sampled from a man between 18 and 35 years old in good health and CMV-seronegative. Sequencing was done on a sample of PBMCs. V usage is TRBV19 and J usage is TRBJ2-5; 9 positions agree with TRBD2. CDR3 sequence (DNA): TGTGCCAGTAGTGGGAGGCCAGGGCGGGAGGGGCAAGAGACCCAGTACTTC. Protein product: CASSGRPGREGQETQYF.